This entry concerns a single T cell receptor (beta chain). It has no known antigen specificity. A read error may be the cause here, since a much bigger clone is one base away. This record comes from a study of robustness of blood B and T cell sequencing (dated by TCRdb to 2016 to 2019). Broadly, across the study: The study aimed to determine how much peripheral blood is needed to reliably characterize an individual's TCRbeta and IgG repertoires. As technical replicates, two replicate TCRbeta cDNA libraries were prepared from one shared RNA pool derived from a single 10 ml draw. In each of the ten to eleven independently drawn blood samples, TCRbeta and IgG repertoires were quantified.

The CDR3 goes from the cysteine to the phenylalanine over 16 residues. The sequence is cut down to CDR3 DNA, 48 bases in frame from base 1. The germline V gene (reference sequence) specifies DFQATT as CDR1 and SNEGSKA as CDR2. Trimming removed 1 base from V and 0 bases from J, leaving 13 bases between the germline ends. The paper as a whole reports these results and caveats: When 3 or 4 tubes (30-40 ml blood) were combined, saturation was approached in coverage of the top 10,000 TCRbeta clonotypes. The 1,000 most abundant TCRbeta clonotypes from the pooled draws were detected in every single 10 ml sample. Between the technical replicate libraries, roughly 95% of the top 10,000 TCRbeta clonotypes in one library were also present in the other library. No improvement in the overlap of rare TCRbeta clonotypes was observed when tubes were pooled, implying that much larger blood volumes would be needed for rare TCRbeta clonotypes to be captured. The TCRbeta rarefaction curves did not fully level off, which suggests either under-sequencing or many low-abundance clonotypes. Evidence of cross-contamination, likely from batch processing, showed up in one pair of TCRbeta libraries, so the UMI-sequence pairs shared by that pair of libraries were removed. Immediate fractionation was required for EDTA tubes, so the use of EDTA tubes in multi-site collections was limited.

mRNA, which captures expressed receptors, was used instead of genomic DNA for quantification of TCRbeta repertoires. Without any cell sorting, leukocytes from the buffy coat were collected into Trizol, and RNA was extracted using the Direct-zol RNA MiniPrep Plus kit. To separate plasma, buffy coat and red blood cells, EDTA blood tubes were immediately centrifuged at 4 degrees C. Library generation was performed with PCR. TCRdb shows the sequencer as Illumina MiSeq. SMARTScribe reverse transcriptase and a 5' template-switch oligo, by which a universal priming site was added, were used for cDNA synthesis. Each cDNA molecule was tagged by a 12-nucleotide random unique molecular identifier (UMI) carried on the template-switch oligo. During reverse transcription, TCRbeta transcripts were targeted by chain-specific reverse primers. Residual template-switch adapters were removed by uracil DNA glycosylase treatment, and cDNA was purified using a Qiagen MinElute kit. The first PCR ran for around 23 cycles with KAPA HiFi HotStart ReadyMix and step-out primers, divided among four 50 microliter reactions. First-round PCR products were gel-purified before further amplification. Illumina Nextera adapters were attached in a second PCR of 7 to 9 cycles, and the libraries were then purified and pooled. The UMI barcode for each TCRbeta molecule was captured by a 50-nucleotide 5' read. The paper's processing steps were these. Reads were grouped by UMI into consensus reads using the MIGEC toolkit. Final reads were produced by merging forward and reverse consensus reads with PEAR. Identical UMI-sequence pairs found in more than one library were treated as cross-sample contamination and removed by a custom decontamination script. MIGMAP, a wrapper around IgBLAST, was used to carry out V(D)J assignment and CDR3 extraction. TCR clonotypes were defined by identical V gene, J gene and CDR3 amino acid sequence, and CDR1 and CDR2 were left unsequenced. The raw public reads went through TCRdb reprocessing: fastp at Q25, MiXCR clone calling, in-frame beta chains kept. CDR3 protein sequences are deduplicated, and each keeps its most common genes and DNA. Clone size and V and J calls follow TCRdb, not the original study. The sample includes roughly 1,700 distinct CDR3 sequences, with 56% observed a single time. The ten top clones hold about 40% of the sample.

Sequencing input: peripheral blood. The source of this sequence is a human donor in good health. The V and J genes are TRBV20-1 and TRBJ1-5; the D segment could be TRBD1, given 6 matching bases. At the DNA level, the sequence is TGCAGTGCTAGAGCGTTAGGGGGGAATAGCAATCAGCCCCAGCATTTT. Its product reads: CSARALGGNSNQPQHF.